This T cell receptor (beta chain) appears in the sequencing data of a study of technical replicates of blood from a few donors. This CDR3 is 15 amino acids long. Germline CDR1 reads LNHDA; CDR2 reads SQIVND (reference sequence). The trim removed 6 bases at V and 7 bases at J, leaving 12 bases unmatched. Sequenced by immunoSEQ multiplex PCR; TCRdb stores in-frame clones only, minus some. The sample yields around 71,000 clones, 80% to 95% seen once. V is TRBV19 and J is TRBJ1-5; 7 nucleotides match TRBD1. This receptor was obtained from a human donor in good health. Material: T cells isolated from PBMCs. CDR3 loop: CASRYQGGFRQPQHF. The CDR3 DNA sequence: TGTGCCAGTAGATACCAGGGGGGATTCCGACAGCCCCAGCATTTT.